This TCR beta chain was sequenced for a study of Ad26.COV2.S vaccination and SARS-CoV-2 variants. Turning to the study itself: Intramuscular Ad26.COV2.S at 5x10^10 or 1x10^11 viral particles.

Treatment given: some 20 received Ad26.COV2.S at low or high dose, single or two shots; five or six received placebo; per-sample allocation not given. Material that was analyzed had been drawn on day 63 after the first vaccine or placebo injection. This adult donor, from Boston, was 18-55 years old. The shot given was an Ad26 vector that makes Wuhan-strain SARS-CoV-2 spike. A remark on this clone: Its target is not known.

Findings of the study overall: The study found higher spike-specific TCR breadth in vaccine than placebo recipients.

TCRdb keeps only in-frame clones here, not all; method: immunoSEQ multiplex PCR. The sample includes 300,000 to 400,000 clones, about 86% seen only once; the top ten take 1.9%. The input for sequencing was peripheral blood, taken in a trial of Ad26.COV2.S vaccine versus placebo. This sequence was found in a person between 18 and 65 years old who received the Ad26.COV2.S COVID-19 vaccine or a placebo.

The CDR3 loop is CASRLGANSYEQYF. The CDR3 DNA reads as TGTGCCAGCAGGTTAGGGGCTAACTCCTACGAGCAGTACTTC. The genes are TRBV6-5 and TRBJ2-7, with D possibly TRBD1 on 5 matching bases. V lost 6 bases, J lost 0 bases, and 12 bases lay in between. CDR3 length: 14 residues. CDR1 is MNHEY and CDR2 is SVGAGI in the germline V gene.